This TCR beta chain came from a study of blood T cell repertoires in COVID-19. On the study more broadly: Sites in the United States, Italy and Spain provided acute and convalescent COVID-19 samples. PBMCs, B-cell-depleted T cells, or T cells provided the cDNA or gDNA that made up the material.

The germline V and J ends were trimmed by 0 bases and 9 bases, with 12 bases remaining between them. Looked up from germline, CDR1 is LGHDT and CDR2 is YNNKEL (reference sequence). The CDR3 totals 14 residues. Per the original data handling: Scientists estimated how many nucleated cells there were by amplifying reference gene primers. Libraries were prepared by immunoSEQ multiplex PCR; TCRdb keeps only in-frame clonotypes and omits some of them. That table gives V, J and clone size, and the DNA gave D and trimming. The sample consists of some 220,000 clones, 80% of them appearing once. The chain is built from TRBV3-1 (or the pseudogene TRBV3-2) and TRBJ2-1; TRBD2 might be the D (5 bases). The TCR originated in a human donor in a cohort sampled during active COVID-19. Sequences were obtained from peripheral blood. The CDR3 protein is CASSQDLVGVEQFF. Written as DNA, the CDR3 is TGTGCCAGCAGCCAAGATCTCGTGGGAGTTGAGCAGTTCTTC.